The present entry profiles one T cell receptor (beta chain) with its context. No antigen is known for it. This sample is part of a study of regulatory T cells in long-lasting Graves disease. Study outcomes and limitations: The analysis examined peripheral blood only and excluded thyroid tissue. New patients shared 750 to 1,000 public clonotypes, fewer than the approximately 2,500 shared by persistent patients.

Time point: persistent/refractory GD, antithyroid drugs over 5 years with positive TRAb. Extracted PBMC RNA gave rise to the TCR library. Graves' disease diagnoses used American Thyroid Association guidelines. Libraries of TCR beta came from iRepertoire HTBI primers plus Arm-PCR of CDR3 regions. Original data processing: Sample data revealed roughly 62 TRBV and over twelve TRBJ segments. TCRdb analysed the multiplex PCR reads with MiXCR anew, one entry per CDR3 protein. The authors' filters were not applied to this entry. The sample includes fewer than 400,000 distinct CDR3 sequences, about 20% of them seen just once. From germline, CDR1 is SGHDN and CDR2 FVKESK. The V gene end was trimmed by 4 bases and the J gene end by 3 bases; junction bases not matched to a gene: 12. This CDR3 is 17 amino acids long.

The source of this sequence is a female donor with Graves disease. The sequences come from peripheral blood mononuclear cells (PBMCs), collected when the disease was refractory, from a patient treated with antithyroid drugs. V gene TRBV14 combines with J gene TRBJ1-1; the match to TRBD1 covers 9 bases. The CDR3 reads CASSLRGTGLGDTEAFF. The CDR3 DNA reads as TGTGCCAGCAGCCTTCGCGGGACAGGGCTCGGAGACACTGAAGCTTTCTTT. Complete variable domain (other parts from reference TRBV14 and TRBJ1-1): EAGVTQFPSHSVIEKGQTVTLRCDPISGHDNLYWYRRVMGKEIKFLLHFVKESKQDESGMPNNRFLAERTGGTYSTLKVQPAELEDSGVYFCASSLRGTGLGDTEAFFGQGTRLTVV.